These 25 T cell receptor beta chains were sequenced from one sample in a study of blood T cell repertoires in COVID-19 (dated by TCRdb to about 2020). Library preparation employed the immunoSEQ multiplex PCR assay. TCRdb provides this immuneACCESS table in a form limited to in-frame rearrangements. Some clones are lacking; in checked studies, under half of them reflect an unresolved V gene, and why the rest are absent is not known. Here the sample has over 150,000 clones; 76% occur a single time. The ten largest make up more than 3% of the sample. The specimen was peripheral blood. Source of these receptors: a woman over 75 with acute or convalescent COVID-19.

This clone was detected a few times. The chain is built from TRBV18 and TRBJ2-7; a possible D gene is TRBD2 (5 bases). Looked up from germline, CDR1 is KGHSH and CDR2 is LQKENI. V dropped 2 bases and J dropped 2 bases, with 13 bases sitting between them. The CDR3 loop spans 15 amino acids. CDR3 in DNA: TGTGCCAGCTCACCAGACTTAGCGCGTACCTACGAGCAGTACTTC. This translates into CASSPDLARTYEQYF.

The gene calls are TRBV9 and TRBJ1-3; D uncertain. With 0 bases removed from V and 1 base from J, the gap between germline ends came to 11 bases. This CDR3 has 16 residues. The germline CDR1 and CDR2 sequences are SGDLS and YYNGEE. The CDR3 coding sequence is TGTGCCAGCAGCGTAGGCCCAGACTATTCTGGAAACACCATATATTTT. Protein sequence: CASSVGPDYSGNTIYF.

The gene calls are TRBV2 and TRBJ1-6, with 7 bases aligning to TRBD1. Germline V lookup: CDR1 SNHLY, CDR2 FYNNEI. The ends lost 1 base at V and 7 bases at J; junction bases unmatched: 10. This CDR3 region has 17 residues. The CDR3 nucleotides are TGTGCCAGCAGTGAAGTGGGTGGGACAGTCTCGAATTCACCCCTCCACTTT. Encoded protein: CASSEVGGTVSNSPLHF.

The chain has TRBV10-3 and TRBJ2-5, with TRBD2 as a possible D gene (7 bases). The V and J ends lost 8 bases and 5 bases respectively, with 18 bases between them. The CDR3 is 14 amino acids. The V gene's germline CDR1 is ENHRY and CDR2 SYGVKD. The CDR3 DNA sequence: TGTGCCATCGGGAGCGGGGACATAGGGGAGACCCAGTACTTC. Translating gives CAIGSGDIGETQYF.

This clone was detected once. The gene calls are TRBV10-3 and TRBJ2-1, with 15 bases that match TRBD2. Germline CDR1 is ENHRY and CDR2 is SYGVKD. The ends lost 6 bases at V and 0 bases at J; junction bases unmatched: 12. The CDR3 has 20 residues. The CDR3 here is CAIRRGVGLAGGTSYNEQFF. DNA of the CDR3: TGTGCCATCAGGAGGGGGGTGGGACTAGCGGGAGGTACCTCCTACAATGAGCAGTTCTTC.

This chain joins TRBV19 and TRBJ1-3, with D possibly matching TRBD1 (5 bases). The V gene's germline CDR1 is LNHDA and CDR2 SQIVND (reference sequence). Trimming left V 7 bases short and J 2 bases short, with 12 bases between. The CDR3 is made up of 14 amino acids. CDR3 residues: CASIDSNAGNTIYF. DNA for the CDR3: TGTGCCAGTATCGACAGCAATGCTGGAAACACCATATATTTT.

V gene TRBV19 combines with J gene TRBJ1-1, with D possibly TRBD1 on 6 matching bases. Deletions cut 6 bases from V and 5 bases from J, with 13 bases between. The CDR3 loop spans 13 amino acids. In germline, CDR1 is LNHDA, CDR2 SQIVND (reference sequence). CDR3 coding DNA: TGTGCCAGTAGCCAACAGGGAGTGACTGAAGCTTTCTTT. Protein product: CASSQQGVTEAFF.

The rearrangement joins TRBV6-1 to TRBJ2-5; tentative D call: TRBD2 (6 bases). V lost 0 bases and J 5 bases, leaving 10 bases between the germline ends. The CDR3 runs to 14 residues. Germline V gene lookup returns CDR1 MNHNS and CDR2 SASEGT. CDR3 sequence: CASSEAGGVETQYF. The CDR3 DNA is TGTGCCAGCAGTGAAGCCGGGGGAGTGGAGACCCAGTACTTC.

The chain couples TRBV6-1 to TRBJ1-2; D is undetermined. Germline loops: CDR1 MNHNS, CDR2 SASEGT. Trimming removed 0 bases at V and 7 bases at J, with 21 bases between. The CDR3 spans 17 residues. Written as DNA, the CDR3 is TGTGCCAGCAGTGAAGCGCGACGCTTCCGACTATCAGGTGGCTACACCTTC. The encoded protein is CASSEARRFRLSGGYTF.

The chain employs TRBV25-1 and TRBJ2-3; possibly TRBD2 for D (6 bases). Per the germline V gene, CDR1 is MGHDK and CDR2 is SYGVNS. V was pared by 1 base and J by 3 bases, with 11 bases between. CDR3 length: 15 residues. Here the CDR3 reads CASSESGRGTDTQYF. DNA of the CDR3: TGTGCCAGCAGTGAATCGGGACGGGGGACAGATACGCAGTATTTT.

The chain has TRBV19 and TRBJ2-3; unclear D gene. V was trimmed by 0 bases and J by 1 base, leaving 11 bases between them. Per germline, CDR1 LNHDA and CDR2 SQIVND (reference sequence). The CDR3 extends over 16 amino acids. CDR3 bases: TGTGCCAGTAGTATAGAGCGGAACCACCGCACAGATACGCAGTATTTT. Protein product: CASSIERNHRTDTQYF.

The V and J genes are TRBV6-1 and TRBJ1-1; D unclear. Deletions cut 2 bases from V and 2 bases from J, with 9 bases between. CDR3 length equals 14 residues. Germline V gives CDR1 MNHNS, CDR2 SASEGT. CDR3 bases: TGTGCCAGCAGTGAAATATATTCTAACACTGAAGCTTTCTTT. It specifies CASSEIYSNTEAFF.

The V call is TRBV7-3, the J call TRBJ2-1; 10 nucleotides line up with TRBD2. The CDR3 is 16 residues long. Trimming at V came to 2 bases and at J to 6 bases, leaving 7 bases not matched to a gene. Germline CDR1 reads SGHTA; CDR2 reads FQGTGA. The CDR3 DNA follows: TGTGCCAGCAGCTTATGGGGGCTAGCGGGGGCCAATGAGCAGTTCTTC. Its translation is CASSLWGLAGANEQFF.

V gene TRBV2 combines with J gene TRBJ1-2; 7 bases agree with TRBD1. CDR3 length: 15 residues. J lost 4 bases, V lost 4 bases, and 9 bases had no gene match. The germline CDR1 and CDR2 sequences are SNHLY and FYNNEI. In nucleotides, the CDR3 is TGTGCCAGCAGTGTGGAGACCGGGACAGTCTATGGCTACACCTTC. Protein product: CASSVETGTVYGYTF.

The rearrangement uses TRBV29-1 and TRBJ2-2, with D possibly being TRBD2 (5 bases). Germline V lookup: CDR1 SQVTM, CDR2 ANQGSEA. This CDR3 is built from 12 residues. Trimming pared 4 bases from V and 4 bases from J, leaving 7 bases between. CDR3 sequence: CSVGGLTGELFF. Here the CDR3 DNA reads TGCAGCGTTGGAGGGCTCACCGGGGAGCTGTTTTTT.

J is TRBJ1-5 and V is TRBV28; the match to TRBD1 covers 10 bases. V was pared by 6 bases and J by 5 bases, with 7 bases of the junction left unmatched. Germline loops: CDR1 MDHEN, CDR2 SYDVKM. This CDR3 comprises 15 residues. This CDR3 reads CASRIPGQGYQPQHF. The DNA for the CDR3 is TGTGCCAGCAGGATTCCGGGACAGGGGTATCAGCCCCAGCATTTT.

This sequence joins TRBV3-1 (or the pseudogene TRBV3-2) and TRBJ2-7; D is ambiguous. Trimming stripped 0 bases from V and 3 bases from J, with 9 bases between. The CDR3 is 14 residues long. Germline values: CDR1 LGHDT, CDR2 YNNKEL (reference sequence). CDR3 in amino acids: CASSQDVPIYEQYF. CDR3 bases: TGTGCCAGCAGCCAAGATGTCCCAATCTACGAGCAGTACTTC.

V is TRBV19 and J is TRBJ1-2; TRBD1 matches 7 bases. Losses at the gene ends were 6 bases for V and 0 bases for J; bases not matched to a gene: 4. Germline CDR1 reads LNHDA; CDR2 reads SQIVND (reference sequence). The CDR3 is 14 amino acids. CDR3 residues: CASRRGTANYGYTF. The DNA for the CDR3 is TGTGCCAGTAGACGCGGGACAGCTAACTATGGCTACACCTTC.

The rearrangement links TRBV12-5 to TRBJ1-1; the match to TRBD1 covers 9 bases. Germline lookup yields CDR1 LGHNT and CDR2 FRNRAP. This CDR3 region has 16 residues. The V and J ends lost 0 bases and 1 base, in that order; junction bases with no gene match: 3. CDR3 bases: TGTGCTAGTGGTTTGGTTCGGGGACAGGGGAACACTGAAGCTTTCTTT. Translation gives CASGLVRGQGNTEAFF.

This clone showed up just a few times. The chain couples TRBV19 to TRBJ2-1; a possible D gene is TRBD1 (6 bases). CDR1 LNHDA and CDR2 SQIVND come from the germline V gene (reference sequence). The V end was cut by 4 bases, the J end by 6 bases, with 13 bases between. The CDR3 covers 14 residues. The CDR3 sequence: CASSTPGDVNEQFF. CDR3 bases: TGTGCCAGTAGTACCCCAGGGGACGTCAATGAGCAGTTCTTC.

This clone has only a few counts. The J gene is TRBJ2-2, the V gene TRBV7-2, with D possibly TRBD2 on 5 matching bases. This CDR3 spans 15 amino acids. Trimming cost V 6 bases and J 2 bases, with 13 bases left between them. In germline, CDR1 is SGHTA, CDR2 FQGNSA. Written as DNA, the CDR3 is TGTGCCAGCAGGAAAACCGGGATAAACACCGGGGAGCTGTTTTTT. Translating it yields CASRKTGINTGELFF.

This clone was found once. This chain connects TRBV3-1 (or the pseudogene TRBV3-2) to TRBJ2-3; 10 nucleotides match TRBD2. CDR1 is LGHDT and CDR2 is YNNKEL in the germline V gene (reference sequence). This CDR3 is built from 17 residues. After removal of 3 bases from V and 4 bases from J, the junction contained 10 bases not matched to a gene. CDR3 coding DNA: TGTGCCAGCAGCCATGCCCGAGCGGGGGGGCAGGCAGATACGCAGTATTTT. Translating gives CASSHARAGGQADTQYF.

The chain joins TRBV30 to TRBJ2-7; D remains ambiguous. Trimming cost V 4 bases and J 7 bases, with 17 bases left between them. Germline CDR1 and CDR2: GTSNPN and SVGIG (reference sequence). CDR3 length equals 13 residues. The CDR3: CAWNGFQLGEQYF. CDR3 in DNA: TGTGCCTGGAACGGGTTCCAGCTCGGTGAGCAGTACTTC. Full variable domain (rest looked up from reference TRBV30 and TRBJ2-7): SQTIHQWPATLVQPVGSPLSLECTVEGTSNPNLYWYRQAAGRGLQLLFYSVGIGQISSEVPQNLSASRPQDRQFILSSKKLLLSDSGFYLCAWNGFQLGEQYFGPGTRLTVT.

The chain carries TRBV19 and TRBJ1-1; D is possibly TRBD1 (5 bases). The V end lost 6 bases, the J end lost 4 bases, and 18 bases lay between the germline ends. The germline gives CDR1 LNHDA, CDR2 SQIVND (reference sequence). The CDR3 runs 15 residues. CDR3 loop: CASSDVRGGVTEAFF. The CDR3 region has the DNA TGTGCCAGTAGCGACGTACGGGGGGGAGTCACTGAAGCTTTCTTT.

The chain links TRBV3-1 (or the pseudogene TRBV3-2) to TRBJ1-1; perhaps TRBD1 as D (5 bases). The CDR3 spans 17 residues. CDR1 and CDR2 (germline): LGHDT, YNNKEL (reference sequence). Trimming took off 5 bases at V and 0 bases at J, with 19 bases between the two ends. DNA of the CDR3: TGTGCCAGCAGCTACCAAGTCGGGGGTTTGATGAACACTGAAGCTTTCTTT. Translation gives CASSYQVGGLMNTEAFF.